What follows describes a single T cell receptor (beta chain). Method: immunoSEQ multiplex PCR; TCRdb's copy keeps in-frame clones and lacks some. The sample consists of tens of thousands of clones, roughly 88% of them appearing once. This entry is derived from a study of T cells in localized non-small cell lung cancer. CDR1 is SGHDN, CDR2 FVKESK, per germline. V shed 7 bases and J shed 0 bases, with 15 bases lying between them. The CDR3 extends over 15 amino acids. The V call is TRBV14, the J call TRBJ1-2, with no clear D. This sequence was found in a male donor aged 60 or older with stage II lung adenocarcinoma. Material: peripheral blood mononuclear cells, obtained before any cancer treatment. Written as DNA, the CDR3 is TGTGCCAGCACCCCTTTGGGGAATTCTAACTATGGCTACACCTTC. Its protein is CASTPLGNSNYGYTF.